This T cell receptor (beta chain) appears in the sequencing data of a study of CD8+CD57+ T cells in acquired aplastic anemia. Background on the study: Each DNA sample taken from sorted CD4+ and CD8+ cells came to approximately 3.2 ug on average.

As concerns this clonotype: Its antigen is as yet unknown.

Template material for TCR beta VDJ and CDR3 profiling consisted of genomic DNA. TCRdb analysed the reads with MiXCR anew, one entry per CDR3 protein. The table includes 250,000 to 350,000 distinct CDR3 sequences, about three fifths detected once. Findings and caveats of the study: Patients and controls were found to share twenty-nine CD8+ CDR3 sequences. Researchers reported that CD8+ Simpson's diversity was not significantly different in patients versus controls.

There are 14 residues in the CDR3. Deletions cut 3 bases from V and 2 bases from J, with 14 bases between. Germline V lookup: CDR1 SQVTM, CDR2 ANQGSEA. Those patients picked for sequencing had displayed CD8+CD57+ cell expansion on flow cytometry. Each of the patients presented with severe acquired aplastic anemia. Sequencing input: sorted CD4+, CD8+, or CD8+CD57+ T cells (not recorded which) from PBMCs. The chain combines TRBV29-1 with TRBJ2-7; D may be TRBD2 (7 bases). This TCR was sampled from a human donor with aplastic anemia. The CDR3 is CSVEGGDTAYEQYF. For the CDR3, the DNA is TGCAGCGTTGAGGGAGGGGACACAGCCTACGAGCAGTACTTC.